The T cell receptor beta chain under discussion was sequenced for a study of shared clonotypes between healthy human individuals. The germline gives CDR1 KGHSH, CDR2 LQKENI. Trimming removed 2 bases at V and 5 bases at J, with 9 bases between. The CDR3 has 13 residues. CD4+ cells underwent separation, giving CD45RA+ naive and CD45RA-negative memory subsets. Profiling relied on immunoSEQ multiplex PCR, and the TCRdb table lists in-frame clones only, not all of them. Here the sample spans 950,000 to 1,300,000 clones, about 77% being singletons. This clone appeared once. The antigen is unknown. Findings of the study overall: Generation probability values for non-shared clonotypes were lower than those for clonotypes shared by all four donors. In having few donors, the study represented limited genetic and exposure-history diversity.

The rearrangement links TRBV18 to TRBJ1-1; no clear D. The sequencing sample was made of memory CD4+ T cells sorted from blood. This sample's subset: CD45RA-negative fraction. This TCR came from a man aged 18 to 30 in good health. CDR3 DNA sequence: TGTGCCAGCTCACCAGCCCGCGGGACTGAAGCTTTCTTT. It is translated as CASSPARGTEAFF.